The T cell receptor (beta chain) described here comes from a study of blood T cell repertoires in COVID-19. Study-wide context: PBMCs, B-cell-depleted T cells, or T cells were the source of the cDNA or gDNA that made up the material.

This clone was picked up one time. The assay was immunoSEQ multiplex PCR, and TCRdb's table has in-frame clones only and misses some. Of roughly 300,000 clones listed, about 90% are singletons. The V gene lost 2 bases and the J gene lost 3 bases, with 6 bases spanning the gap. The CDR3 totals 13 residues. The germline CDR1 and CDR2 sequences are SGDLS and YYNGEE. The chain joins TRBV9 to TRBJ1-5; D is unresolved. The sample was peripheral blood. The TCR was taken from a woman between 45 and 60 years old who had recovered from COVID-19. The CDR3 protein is CASSVSPNQPQHF. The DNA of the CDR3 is TGTGCCAGCAGCGTTTCTCCCAATCAGCCCCAGCATTTT.